This record looks at one T cell receptor (beta chain) sequence and its context. This clonotype was seen at least ten times. Its binding antigen is unknown. There are no base qualities to consult, and no much larger clone falls within one base. The time point label, read with the paper, signifies: patch test 2, 6 weeks after DPC sensitization. Read against the paper, the sample's treatment or condition label means: therapeutic diphenylcyclopropenone sensitization with weekly scalp DPC. At every patch-test visit, the blood draw took place before the patch test was put on. Patients were eligible if aged 18 to 70, diagnosed with alopecia and judged suitable for DPC therapy, and pregnant patients were excluded. Unfractionated whole blood was collected in Tempus Blood RNA tubes, and total RNA was extracted from that blood. This sample was included in a study of human T cells and chemical hapten exposure (dated by TCRdb to about 2021). Notes on the research overall: For sensitization, 2% DPC in acetone was applied to a 2 cm by 2 cm area of upper inner arm skin. Throughout the study period of roughly five months, patients also received therapeutic DPC doses to the scalp every week. Patch testing was performed on the upper back with Finn chambers containing 0.01% DPC, and the patch tests were scored after 6 days according to International Contact Dermatitis Research Group standards. The patient cohort, mostly female, included alopecia areata with under or over 50% scalp involvement, alopecia totalis and alopecia universalis. The libraries were sequenced as a pool, and the TCR yield per sample differed mostly because of small variations in library volumes within the pool. Peripheral blood TCR repertoire changes were tracked in vivo in alopecia patients during primary and secondary sensitization to the hapten diphenylcyclopropenone (DPC). Blood samples were taken from patients before sensitization (week 0) and at 2, 6 and about 24 weeks after DPC sensitization. Around 29 alopecia patients provided blood for TCR sequencing at one to four time points (pre-sensitization, 2, 6 and 24 weeks). Summary of the overall study and its limitations: Repeated subsampling changed both the strength of the expansion versus patch-test correlation and the threshold at which that correlation became significant. All patients had alopecia, a presumed autoimmune disease, so their immune response might differ from that of healthy individuals. No change with DPC sensitization was found in the number of TCRs above 1 in 1000 frequency, and no evidence of global repertoire structure alterations was found. Patch test score was positively correlated with the number of PT1 expanded TCRs, with significance at thresholds 8, 16 and 32 but not at 4. Compared with pre-sensitization or healthy control sets, expanded TCRs formed significantly more large CDR3 similarity clusters, which is consistent with antigen-driven responses.

Taken from cysteine to phenylalanine, the CDR3 has 14 residues. The read is trimmed to its CDR3 DNA, 42 bases read in frame from base 1. After removal of 5 bases from V and 5 bases from J, the junction retains 5 bases not matched to a gene. Library preparation used RACE. Sequencing was carried out with a NextSeq 500. During library preparation, unique molecular identifiers were attached to individual cDNA molecules so that TCRs could be counted quantitatively and reproducibly. Each blood RNA sample was used to sequence both TCR alpha and TCR beta chains. The paper's data handling went like this. A median of around 100,000 TCRs per sample was observed, with a range of 23,224 to 690,600. V, J and CDR3 annotation of the TCR reads was performed with the Decombinator software suite. To make PS versus PT1 abundance plots, every sample was subsampled to the same number of TCRs (28,000). Expanded TCRs were defined as absent before sensitization and observed at least eight times at the 2-week time point. In-frame beta chains were kept once TCRdb had trimmed the public reads at Q25 with fastp and called clones with MiXCR. Identical CDR3 proteins give one entry, which carries the most common genes and DNA. The V and J calls follow TCRdb's processing rather than the paper's. Recorded for this sample are roughly 380,000 distinct CDR3 sequences; around 6% of them occurred a single time. The top ten clones comprise about 5.6% of the sample.

The receptor was isolated from a young woman with alopecia areata. Some clones in this sample may be carry-over from other donors' samples. The receptor chain draws on TRBV12-3 or TRBV12-4 and TRBJ1-4, with 7 bases in between that match TRBD1. Sequencing was performed on whole blood, taken in connection with sensitization to the hapten diphenylcyclopropenone (DPC). The DNA sequence is TGTGCCAGCAGTCCCGACAGGGAAAATGAAAAACTGTTTTTT. Protein translation: CASSPDRENEKLFF.